This T cell receptor beta chain was retrieved from a study of cytomegalovirus exposure and HLA in healthy donors. Points from the study as a whole: For most TCR beta V segments, an earlier analysis put the productive rate at about 87% or about 30% of the time.

In regard to this clone: Its antigen remains unknown.

In germline, CDR1 is MGHRA, CDR2 YSYEKL. The ends were cut back, 1 base at V and 6 bases at J, with 13 bases in the middle. This CDR3 spans 15 amino acids. All donors participated as healthy donors of bone marrow. The PCR made use of 60 Vbeta and 13 Jbeta primers. Sequencing was performed with immunoSEQ multiplex PCR; in TCRdb, only in-frame clones are kept and a portion is missing. The sample contains 80,000 to 90,000 clones, roughly 73% of which appear only once. The rearrangement links TRBV4-1 to TRBJ1-5, with a weak D call TRBD1 (5 bases). This receptor was taken from a man aged 40-50 years in good health and CMV-seronegative. Material: PBMCs. The CDR3 bases are TGCGCCAGCAGCCAAGCCCCGGGGGGTAGTCAGCCCCAGCATTTT. Translating it yields CASSQAPGGSQPQHF.